This TCR beta chain derives from a study of cytomegalovirus exposure and HLA in healthy donors. Study-level background: Inside one of the first data releases sat about 91 million unique TCRs taken from HLA-typed donors. Researchers found that about 82% of 300 to 450 genotyped donors fell within the Caucasian-associated ancestry cluster. Study outcomes and limitations: For cytomegalovirus status, the classifier reportedly gave diagnoses with high specificity and sensitivity. Data from an earlier analysis indicated that most TCR beta V segments were productive either about 90% or about 30% of the time.

The CDR3 runs to 14 residues. The germline V gene has CDR1 SEHNR and CDR2 FQNEAQ (reference sequence). Trimming removed 1 base from V and 5 bases from J; junction bases left unmatched: 4. This PCR relied on a set of 60 Vbeta primers and 13 Jbeta primers. Some clones are missing from TCRdb's copy, which holds only in-frame ones; the method was immunoSEQ multiplex PCR. Of fewer than 250,000 clones in the sample, about 89% were seen once. Regarding this clone: As yet, its antigen is unknown.

This chain links TRBV7-9 with TRBJ1-1; 7 bases align to TRBD1. The origin of this receptor is a young man in good health and CMV-seronegative. The source material was PBMCs. Written as DNA, the CDR3 is TGTGCCAGCAGCTTAGAAGGGGGCAGGACTGAAGCTTTCTTT. Residues: CASSLEGGRTEAFF.